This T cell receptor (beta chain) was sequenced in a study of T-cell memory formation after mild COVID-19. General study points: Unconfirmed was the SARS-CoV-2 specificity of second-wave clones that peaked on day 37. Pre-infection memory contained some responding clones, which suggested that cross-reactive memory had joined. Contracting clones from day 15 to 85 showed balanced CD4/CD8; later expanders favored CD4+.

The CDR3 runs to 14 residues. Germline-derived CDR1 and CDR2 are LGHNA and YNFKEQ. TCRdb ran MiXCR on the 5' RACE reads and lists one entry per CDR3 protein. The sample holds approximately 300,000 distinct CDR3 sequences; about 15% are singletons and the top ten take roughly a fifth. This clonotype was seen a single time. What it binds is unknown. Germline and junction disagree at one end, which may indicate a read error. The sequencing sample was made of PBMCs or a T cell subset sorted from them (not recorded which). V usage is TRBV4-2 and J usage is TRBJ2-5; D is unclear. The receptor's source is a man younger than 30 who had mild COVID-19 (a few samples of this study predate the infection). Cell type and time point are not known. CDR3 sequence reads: CSSSQKLEFGTQYF. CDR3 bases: TGTTCCAGCAGCCAAAAATTAGAATTCGGGACCCAGTACTTC.